The rows below give T cell receptor beta chains drawn from one sample of a study of blood T cell repertoires in COVID-19. Method: immunoSEQ multiplex PCR; TCRdb's copy keeps in-frame clones and lacks some. The table records about 270,000 clones, around nine tenths of them present only once. Sequencing was done on a sample of PBMCs or T cells enriched from blood (not recorded which). All receptors come from a woman in her sixties or seventies who had recovered from COVID-19. Both conserved end residues are trimmed from each CDR3.

TRBV13 | ASSPGLAVYEQY
TRBV12-3/TRBV12-4 | ASSARANTEAF
TRBV18 | ASSPDSYNSPLH
TRBV9 | ASSPGQGYSPLH
TRBV7-8 | ASSPLGRGLQVRVPEQF
TRBV7-7 | ASNMEGTVNSPLH
TRBV7-9 | ASSSRGAGGIEQY
TRBV27 | ASSPLISGANVLT
TRBV27 | ASQIRQGLNEQY
TRBV11-2 | ASSLARDMNTEAF
TRBV5-4 | ASSSSYEQY
TRBV15 | ATSKDRWVNTEAF
TRBV19 | ASSTTGTSSYEQY
TRBV3-1/TRBV3-2 | ASSQGATSTEAF
TRBV5-8 | ASRKRGLSGNTIY
TRBV11-3 | ASSLTGGREQY
TRBV6-5 | ASSLGQGNTEAF
TRBV30 | AWRMTGAGNQPQH
TRBV27 | ASQATAYNEQF
TRBV6-5 | ASNSGGSGINEQF
TRBV7-8 | ASSRDRGRETQY
TRBV5-1 | ASSLGGLREETQY
TRBV7-3 | ASSLFQRESGANVLT
TRBV3-1/TRBV3-2 | ASSQRLGVNTDTQY
TRBV6-5 | AGSTALGSPLH
TRBV2 | ASTESEVNNEQF
TRBV28 | ASSSPDRYHGYT